The next 19 T cell receptor beta chains were all read from a single sample in a study of blood T cell repertoires in COVID-19. The table came from immunoSEQ multiplex PCR; TCRdb's copy has only in-frame clones and leaves some out. This sample has 300,000 to 400,000 clones, with around 91% found just once. The material sequenced was peripheral blood. These receptors originate from a woman aged 18-30 years who had recovered from COVID-19.

This clone was counted once. The V gene is TRBV7-9, the J gene TRBJ1-3; 7 positions match TRBD1. The CDR3 spans 16 residues. J lost 5 bases, V lost 4 bases, and 11 bases had no gene match. Germline V gives CDR1 SEHNR, CDR2 FQNEAQ (reference sequence). CDR3 sequence (DNA): TGTGCCAGCAGCTCAAACCGGGACAGTACACGAAACACCATATATTTT. Translating gives CASSSNRDSTRNTIYF.

This chain uses TRBV7-9 with TRBJ2-1; the match to TRBD2 covers 7 bases. CDR1 and CDR2 from the germline V gene are SEHNR and FQNEAQ (reference sequence). The V segment lost 1 base and the J segment 0 bases; nucleotides outside the gene matches: 3. This CDR3 has 16 residues. The chain's CDR3 is CASSLVGGSSYNEQFF. The CDR3 region has the DNA TGTGCCAGCAGCTTAGTCGGCGGGAGCTCCTACAATGAGCAGTTCTTC.

This chain uses TRBV7-2 with TRBJ2-1; perhaps TRBD2 as D (6 bases). This CDR3 comprises 15 residues. From germline, CDR1 is SGHTA and CDR2 FQGNSA. The ends were cut back, 0 bases at V and 15 bases at J, with 21 bases in the middle. The DNA of the CDR3 is TGTGCCAGCAGCTTAGCGTTAAGGGTGATAGTGGAGGGGTTCTTC. It yields the protein CASSLALRVIVEGFF.

This clone was observed a single time. The chain uses TRBV5-1 and TRBJ1-2; maybe TRBD1 (5 bases). The V end lost 2 bases, the J end lost 5 bases, and 22 bases lay between the germline ends. Germline V gene sequence: CDR1 SGHRS, CDR2 YFSETQ. The CDR3 runs 17 residues. CDR3 amino acids: CASSFTGTQPTRYGYTF. The CDR3 coding sequence is TGCGCCAGCAGCTTTACCGGGACTCAACCTACGAGGTATGGCTACACCTTC.

The V gene is TRBV27, the J gene TRBJ2-5; 7 positions match TRBD1. CDR3 length equals 13 residues. V gave up 11 bases and J gave up 9 bases; unmatched junction bases: 15. Germline V gene lookup returns CDR1 MNHEY and CDR2 SMNVEV (reference sequence). The chain's CDR3 is CAPSPDREEAQYF. CDR3 nucleotides: TGTGCCCCCAGCCCCGACAGGGAAGAAGCCCAGTACTTC.

The V gene is TRBV27, the J gene TRBJ1-1; a possible D gene is TRBD1 (5 bases). The CDR3 has 14 amino acids. Trimming took 5 bases from V and 6 from J, leaving 16 bases between them. Germline CDR1 is MNHEY and CDR2 is SMNVEV (reference sequence). This CDR3 reads CASSAGGSAAEAFF. The CDR3 DNA reads TGTGCCAGCAGTGCCGGGGGAAGTGCGGCTGAAGCTTTCTTT.

This clone was seen only once. V gene TRBV7-9 combines with J gene TRBJ1-4; D not certain. Between the trimmed V and J ends, which lost 5 bases and 16 bases, there was a span of 20 bases. The CDR3 totals 13 residues. Germline CDR1 SEHNR, CDR2 FQNEAQ (reference sequence). Here the CDR3 reads CASSPMSSRGEFF. DNA of the CDR3: TGTGCCAGCAGCCCTATGAGTTCCCGGGGAGAGTTTTTT.

This sequence joins TRBV18 and TRBJ1-5, with 9 bases matching TRBD1. The CDR3 is made up of 16 amino acids. V dropped 3 bases and J dropped 5; count of bases not matched to a gene: 8. In germline, CDR1 is KGHSH, CDR2 LQKENI. The CDR3 reads CASSPAGTGIDQPQHF. CDR3 bases: TGTGCCAGCTCACCCGCCGGGACAGGGATTGATCAGCCCCAGCATTTT.

The rearrangement links TRBV5-1 to TRBJ1-2; 8 bases map to TRBD1. Germline V gives CDR1 SGHRS, CDR2 YFSETQ. The CDR3 totals 14 residues. With V trimmed by 4 bases and J by 0 bases, 2 bases remained unmatched. The CDR3 reads CASSPTGANYGYTF. As DNA, the CDR3 is TGCGCCAGCAGCCCGACAGGGGCTAACTATGGCTACACCTTC.

The V gene is TRBV19, the J gene TRBJ1-1, with a tentative D call TRBD1 (5 bases). From germline, CDR1 is LNHDA and CDR2 SQIVND (reference sequence). V was cut by 1 base and J by 0 bases, with 9 bases left in between. This CDR3 region has 15 residues. CDR3 nucleotide sequence: TGTGCCAGTAGTATAGTTCCAGGGATGAACACTGAAGCTTTCTTT. Protein: CASSIVPGMNTEAFF.

The chain recombines TRBV13 with TRBJ2-3, with a weak D call TRBD2 (5 bases). Per germline, CDR1 PRHDT and CDR2 FYEKMQ (reference sequence). This CDR3 is 14 amino acids long. V was cut by 3 bases and J by 3 bases, with 10 bases left in between. The CDR3 coding sequence is TGTGCCAGCAGCTTCATTCGGGGTACAGATACGCAGTATTTT. It encodes CASSFIRGTDTQYF.

The chain links TRBV19 to TRBJ1-1, with D hard to call. From germline, CDR1 is LNHDA and CDR2 SQIVND (reference sequence). CDR3 length: 16 residues. V gave up 8 bases and J gave up 1 base, with 20 bases separating them. CDR3 DNA: TGTGCCAGTCAGCATCAGGTCGACATACAGAACACTGAAGCTTTCTTT. Translated, it gives CASQHQVDIQNTEAFF.

The CDR3 sequence is CAISEPGLAGGPVEQFF. CDR3 coding DNA: TGTGCCATCAGTGAGCCCGGACTAGCGGGAGGGCCGGTTGAGCAGTTCTTC. The V and J genes are TRBV10-3 and TRBJ2-1; the match to TRBD2 covers 15 bases. The CDR3 sequence is 17 residues long. Germline CDR1 is ENHRY and CDR2 is SYGVKD. With 2 bases clipped from V and 9 bases from J, the junction kept 8 bases outside the gene matches.

This chain joins TRBV11-3 and TRBJ2-5; no firm D call. The CDR3 is 14 amino acids. Germline CDR1 reads SGHNT; CDR2 reads YENEEA. V was shortened by 2 bases and J by 1 base, with 8 bases between the two germline ends. The CDR3 reads CASSLPDTQETQYF. For the CDR3, the DNA is TGTGCCAGCAGCTTACCCGACACCCAAGAGACCCAGTACTTC.

V usage is TRBV7-9 and J usage is TRBJ1-1; no definite D call. The germline V and J ends were trimmed by 2 bases and 5 bases, with 15 bases remaining between them. CDR3 size: 15 residues. From germline, CDR1 is SEHNR and CDR2 FQNEAQ (reference sequence). CDR3 DNA sequence: TGTGCCAGCAGCTTAATTGGCTCCGGAGGAACTGAAGCTTTCTTT. Protein sequence: CASSLIGSGGTEAFF.

J is TRBJ2-5 and V is TRBV7-2; TRBD2 might be the D (5 bases). CDR1 and CDR2 (germline): SGHTA, FQGNSA. Trimming pared 2 bases from V and 4 bases from J, leaving 8 bases between. The CDR3 runs to 13 residues. The CDR3 is CASSLRGRETQYF. The CDR3 bases are TGTGCCAGCAGCTTACGGGGAAGAGAGACCCAGTACTTC.

This chain joins TRBV24-1 and TRBJ2-3; TRBD1 matches 9 bases. V was clipped by 1 base and J by 1 base; unmatched bases: 5. The length of the CDR3 is 17 residues. Per the germline V gene, CDR1 is KGHDR and CDR2 is SFDVKD. The CDR3 region is CATSDFGGTGRTDTQYF. The CDR3, as DNA: TGTGCCACCAGTGATTTTGGCGGGACAGGGCGCACAGATACGCAGTATTTT.

As concerns this clone: This sample also contains other DNA sequences that code for the same CDR3. This rearrangement joins TRBV4-3 to TRBJ2-1; D is unresolved. Per the germline V gene, CDR1 is LGHNA and CDR2 is YSLEER. Trimming took 1 base from V and 4 from J, leaving 5 bases between them. The CDR3 loop spans 13 amino acids. The CDR3 loop reads CASSQAVYNEQFF. As DNA, the CDR3 is TGCGCCAGCAGCCAAGCTGTATACAATGAGCAGTTCTTC.

V is TRBV5-6 and J is TRBJ1-2, with TRBD1 as a possible D gene (6 bases). The CDR3 covers 12 residues. Germline V lookup: CDR1 SGHDT, CDR2 YYEEEE. Trimming took off 4 bases at V and 4 bases at J, with 8 bases between the two ends. CDR3 bases: TGTGCCAGCAGCACGACAGGCTATGGCTACACCTTC. Translated: CASSTTGYGYTF.